The sample holds many counts of the clone carrying this TCR beta chain. The antigen remains undetermined. The entry originates in a study of T-cell reconstitution after alpha-beta-depleted transplantation in children. General study findings and limits: Newly produced T cells mostly provided counts and TCRbeta diversity after one year, as hyperexpanded clones declined. Two months or so post-transplant, alpha-beta T cells reportedly derived from several hundred expanded graft clones. There were some patients whose high TCRbeta diversity at day 60 came from surviving recipient T cells and thymic progenitors.

The germline V gene encodes CDR1 MNHEY and CDR2 SMNVEV (reference sequence). This CDR3 contains 15 residues. V was pared by 6 bases and J by 4 bases, with 18 bases between. Researchers prepared the TCRbeta library using unique molecular identifiers, the study reports. TCRdb ran MiXCR on the PCR reads and lists one entry per CDR3 protein. This table has about 460,000 distinct CDR3 sequences, under 12% appearing once. Source: PBMCs, taken before TCRalphabeta/CD19-depleted stem cell transplant. This TCR derives from a child aged 2 to 10 with inherited bone marrow failure, due to receive a stem cell transplant. This sequence joins TRBV27 and TRBJ1-1; D possibly corresponds to TRBD1 (6 bases). CDR3 in amino acids: CASSPAGTRTTEAFF. The CDR3 bases are TGTGCCAGCAGCCCTGCCGGGACAAGGACCACTGAAGCTTTCTTT.